This T cell receptor (beta chain) was found in a study of blood T cell repertoires in COVID-19 (TCRdb year 2020). A note on the overall study: Samples from collaborators originated in the United States, Italy and Spain and spanned both the acute and convalescent phases of COVID-19. The prospective study material was composed of cDNA or gDNA derived from T cells, B-cell-depleted T cells, or PBMCs. The dataset comprised deeply sampled blood TCRbeta repertoires from subjects exposed to, actively infected with, or recovered from COVID-19. The repertoires were released in a freely available public database meant as a resource for research on the immune response to SARS-CoV-2. The samples were drawn from the first 160 participants of the ongoing ImmuneRACE study and from 950 to 1,500 subjects provided by 6 global collaborators. A de-identified subject ID, COVID-19 status, age in years and sex were almost always included in the sample metadata. HLA class I and class II types, where available, came from metadata supplied by the sample provider rather than from assay-based typing.

Details on this clone: The antigen this receptor binds is unknown. Base qualities were left out, and no much larger clone turns up one base away.

Samples from volunteer blood donors who had recovered from COVID-19 were contributed by a second Seattle source. Each collaborating institution followed its own protocols to collect whole blood in K2EDTA tubes. For TCRbeta analysis, collaborator samples were shipped as frozen whole blood, as isolated PBMCs, or as DNA extracted from either sample type. What the authors observed across the whole study: Clinical and demographic metadata were provided uncurated, with the amount varying by source and participant.

TCRbeta CDR3 regions were amplified from genomic DNA using the immunoSEQ Assay, a bias-controlled multiplex PCR. The authors' pipeline ran thus. Nucleated cell counts per sample were estimated from amplification of reference gene primers within the assay. To quantify the absolute abundance of each unique TCRbeta CDR3 rearrangement, sequence reads were collapsed and filtered. For each sample, productive Simpson clonality was calculated as the square root of Simpson's diversity index across productive rearrangements. In its TCRdb copy, this immuneACCESS table keeps in-frame sequences only and misses some clones. Where compared with another copy, unresolved V genes explain less than half of these, and the others have no known cause. V, J and clone size are those of that table, while D and trimming were read from the DNA. The table for this sample lists some 240,000 clones; 75% to 90% of them were counted only once. Clones ranked in the top ten supply 5.5% to 6.5% of the sample.

The CDR3 runs 16 residues from the cysteine to the phenylalanine. CDR3 DNA is the only sequence kept; it has 48 bases, read in frame from the first base. CDR1 and CDR2, looked up from the germline V gene, are SGHTS and YDEGEE. Germline trimming: 8 bases from V, 3 bases from J; junction bases outside gene matches: 12. The sequence is built from TRBV5-8 and TRBJ2-2; TRBD1 matches 8 bases in the middle. This clonotype was sampled from a man in his 60s who had recovered from COVID-19. Sequencing input: peripheral blood. The nucleotide sequence is TGTGCCAGGAGCCCAGGGGGCGCATGGGACACCGGGGAGCTGTTTTTT. This yields the protein CARSPGGAWDTGELFF.